This TCR beta chain was documented in a study of blood T cells in healthy people across ages (dated by TCRdb to between 2015 and 2017). Broadly, across the study: In model experiments, template switching captured about one uniquely barcoded TCR beta cDNA molecule for every two T cells. Four age groups were formed from the donors: young (average about 17 years), middle-aged (approximately 41), aged (roughly 58) and long-lived (approximately 80). Donors of different ages were randomly distributed across sequencing lanes to avoid experimental bias. Age-related changes in TCR beta repertoire diversity were measured in the study by deep sequencing normalized with unique cDNA molecular identifiers. Using the same blood draw, the study looked at two additional independent replicas of 1 million unique cDNA reads for two donors, one aged 18 to 30 and the other aged 80 or older. Results and caveats for the whole study, not just this receptor: As age increased, observed TCR beta diversity per million T cells dropped in a roughly linear way, and a significant reduction was already evident by age 40. Estimates of total diversity from one million sequenced T cells were regarded as lower bounds and underestimates. Because the CMV infection status of the donors was unknown, age-related changes in expanded clonotypes may potentially have been confounded. Compared with the aged group, more naive CD4+ T cells, fewer expanded clones and increased TCR diversity were shown by the long-lived group, suggesting age selection. Observed TCR beta diversity correlated strongly with the percentage of naive T cells measured by flow cytometry. Conclusive comparison of naive and antigen-experienced compartments was prevented by the profiling of bulk unsorted PBMCs.

In the case of this clonotype: The target of this receptor is not known. No much larger clone exists at a distance of one base, and base qualities are not known.

Donors were 35 to 40 systemically healthy Caucasian individuals from Russia aged 6 to 90 years. Approximately 9 milliliters of peripheral blood were collected from each donor into EDTA-treated Vacutainer tubes. Ficoll-Paque density-gradient centrifugation was used to isolate PBMCs, with at least 6 million per sample. Total RNA was extracted from PBMCs with Trizol reagent, with at least 6 micrograms obtained per sample. For every donor, an aliquot of PBMCs went through flow cytometry to measure the percentages of naive CD45RAhigh/CD27high T cells. Receptors were amplified or captured by 5' RACE. Sequencing relied on an Illumina HiSeq 2500. A second roughly 7 to 11 cycle PCR used a sample-barcoded 5' primer and a J-beta primer mix. Each TCR beta cDNA molecule received a unique molecular identifier from a template-switch 5' adaptor carrying 12 random nucleotides. Each sample yielded at least 3 million CDR3-containing paired-end reads. All of the RNA was converted into first-strand cDNA using the Mint cDNA synthesis kit, with a TRBC-specific oligonucleotide serving as the primer. Following uracil-DNA glycosylase treatment, all cDNA underwent a first 18-cycle PCR with the universal primers M1SS and BC2_uni_R. Regarding the original processing steps: Normalization of each sample was performed by random selection of 1 million high-quality reads, each carrying a distinct molecular identifier. Reads sharing molecular identifiers were discarded rather than binned into consensus sequences. MiTCR, run with a Q25 quality threshold and the strictest error-elimination algorithm, handled CDR3 identification, clonotype clustering and error correction. Lower-bound total TCR beta diversity was estimated with a nonparametric unseen species model using Euler transformation. TCRdb trimmed public reads at Q25 via fastp, called clones via MiXCR and kept in-frame beta chains. Each entry merges the rows of one CDR3 protein and shows their most common DNA and genes. These V and J calls derive from TCRdb rather than the authors' analysis. For this sample there are over 600,000 distinct CDR3 sequences; approximately 53% appear just once. Around 24% of the sample is taken by the ten largest.

There are 13 amino acids in the CDR3, from cysteine to phenylalanine inclusive. The only DNA kept is the CDR3, 39 bases in frame from the first base. Trimming at the junction amounts to 5 bases on V and 5 bases on J, and the germline ends lie 13 bases apart. The chain is assembled from TRBV12-3 or TRBV12-4 and TRBJ2-7; the best D guess is TRBD2, with 5 bases matching. The TCR originated in a man between 40 and 49 years old in good health. The specimen was blood. CDR3 protein: CASSPGGTHEQYF. The nucleotide sequence is given as TGTGCCAGCAGTCCAGGAGGCACCCACGAGCAGTACTTC.